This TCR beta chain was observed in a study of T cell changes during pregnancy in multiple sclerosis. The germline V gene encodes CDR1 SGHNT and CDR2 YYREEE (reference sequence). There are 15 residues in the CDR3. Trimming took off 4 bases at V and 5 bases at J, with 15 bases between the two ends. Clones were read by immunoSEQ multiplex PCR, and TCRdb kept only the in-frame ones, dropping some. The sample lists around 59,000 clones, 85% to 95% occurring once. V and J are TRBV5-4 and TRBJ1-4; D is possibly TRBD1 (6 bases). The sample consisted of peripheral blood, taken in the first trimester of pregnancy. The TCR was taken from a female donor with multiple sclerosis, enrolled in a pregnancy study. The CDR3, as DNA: TGTGCCAGCAGCGCCTACAGGGAGGGGAATGAAAAACTGTTTTTT. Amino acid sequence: CASSAYREGNEKLFF.